The rows below give T cell receptor beta chains drawn from one sample of a study of blood T cell repertoires in COVID-19. Profiled with immunoSEQ multiplex PCR; TCRdb holds only in-frame clones, not every one. The data show some 150,000 clones, roughly nine tenths seen once. Source material: peripheral blood. The source is a woman aged 55-69 years with active COVID-19. The CDR3 runs from the conserved cysteine through the conserved F or W. Fields, in order: V gene, CDR3 protein.

V gene: TRBV24-1
CDR3 protein: CATSESLRGNEQFF

V gene: TRBV7-9
CDR3 protein: CASSPRDRGLRVFF

V gene: TRBV10-3
CDR3 protein: CAISLTGVETQYF

V gene: TRBV4-2
CDR3 protein: CASSPPGTGGEGEQFF

V gene: TRBV28
CDR3 protein: CASSLRGWANEKLFF

V gene: TRBV6-5
CDR3 protein: CASRGGQVNSPLHF

V gene: TRBV28
CDR3 protein: CASTLQGLPGGNTIYF

V gene: TRBV28
CDR3 protein: CASSQRTGAKETQYF

V gene: TRBV6-6
CDR3 protein: CASSLPWANSPLHF

V gene: TRBV6-2/TRBV6-3
CDR3 protein: CASSPLRTAMSPLHF

V gene: TRBV7-2
CDR3 protein: CASSLGLAGYEQYF

V gene: TRBV24-1
CDR3 protein: CATSGREGWDNEQFF

V gene: TRBV15
CDR3 protein: CATSSSLGGSGTYNEQFF

V gene: TRBV27
CDR3 protein: CASSLRGGALYEQYF

V gene: TRBV30
CDR3 protein: CACTRGQAYNQPQHF

V gene: TRBV5-4
CDR3 protein: CASSARTGLAEVSSYNEQFF

V gene: TRBV27
CDR3 protein: CASMKPGLAGGRLETQYF

V gene: TRBV25-1
CDR3 protein: CASKKSSYEQYF

V gene: TRBV5-6
CDR3 protein: CASSRGGGYGYTF

V gene: TRBV18
CDR3 protein: CASSATGRGSYEQYF

V gene: TRBV2
CDR3 protein: CASSDLRLAGGETQYF

V gene: TRBV30
CDR3 protein: CAQGVSGNTIYF

V gene: TRBV6-5
CDR3 protein: CASTKAGSSYEQYF

V gene: TRBV27
CDR3 protein: CASGSGTGHNSPLHF

V gene: TRBV27
CDR3 protein: CASRGGPRDRKTEAFF

V gene: TRBV18
CDR3 protein: CASSRDRSYEQYF

V gene: TRBV5-6
CDR3 protein: CASSLTPRTGAQPQHF

V gene: TRBV7-8
CDR3 protein: CAGGQGLFYEQYF

V gene: TRBV6-2/TRBV6-3
CDR3 protein: CASSSHAGDAEAFF

V gene: TRBV12-3/TRBV12-4
CDR3 protein: CASSFGSSYEQYF

V gene: TRBV7-2
CDR3 protein: CASSQQGAMGSPLHF

V gene: TRBV30
CDR3 protein: CAWSVRGGLGYTF

V gene: TRBV18
CDR3 protein: CASQPGTSGNSNTGELFF

V gene: TRBV28
CDR3 protein: CASSFRAGYTF

V gene: TRBV30
CDR3 protein: CAWSVRQGLTYNEQFF

V gene: TRBV5-8
CDR3 protein: CASSSSGTYEQYF

V gene: TRBV7-8
CDR3 protein: CASSRRQGTTEAFF

V gene: TRBV21-1
CDR3 protein: CASTKGDGQRDEQYF

V gene: TRBV6-6
CDR3 protein: CASSLTPAGLEYNEQFF

V gene: TRBV9
CDR3 protein: CASSETGETQYF

V gene: TRBV7-8
CDR3 protein: CASSLVYGTGIYEQYF

V gene: TRBV5-6
CDR3 protein: CASSLGQGVGRLFF

V gene: TRBV28
CDR3 protein: CASSFAGEERDTQYF

V gene: TRBV10-3
CDR3 protein: CAIRDPGLAGYEQYF

V gene: TRBV6-4
CDR3 protein: CASPNRGHNEQFF

V gene: TRBV11-3
CDR3 protein: CASSPSDRDGELFF

V gene: TRBV4-2
CDR3 protein: CASSQVSIRGYSNQPQHF

V gene: TRBV18
CDR3 protein: CASSLDGGRGYNSPLHF

V gene: TRBV28
CDR3 protein: CASSPWGDSLYGYTF

V gene: TRBV5-1
CDR3 protein: CASSLALRGSEKLFF

V gene: TRBV23-1
CDR3 protein: CASSQSEGVMMYTYNEQFF

V gene: TRBV19
CDR3 protein: CASKGQGSQPQHF

V gene: TRBV6-2/TRBV6-3
CDR3 protein: CASSYSGLATDTQYF

V gene: TRBV5-4
CDR3 protein: CASSSVGGNTIYF